This T cell receptor beta chain was observed in a study of shared clonotypes between healthy human individuals. This CDR3 comprises 18 residues. Deletions cut 7 bases from V and 2 bases from J, with 25 bases between. CDR1 is MGHDK and CDR2 is SYGVNS in the germline V gene. Terminally differentiated effector memory CD45RA+ cells were excluded from the naive CD8 cells, which were CD45RO-negative and positively selected for CCR7. Here immunoSEQ multiplex PCR was the method, and the copy in TCRdb shows in-frame clones only, minus some. The sample shows 750,000 to 1,000,000 clones, nearly 95% of them seen only once.

The sequence was obtained from a man aged 30-40 years in good health. This rearrangement joins TRBV25-1 to TRBJ2-3, with D perhaps TRBD2 (6 bases). The specimen was naive CD8+ T cells sorted from blood. CDR3: CASNPAPGLLLHTDTQYF. The CDR3 bases are TGTGCCAGCAACCCCGCCCCTGGACTACTATTACACACAGATACGCAGTATTTT.